One sample yielded the 19 T cell receptor beta chains listed below, sequenced in a study of T cells expressing NK-cell markers. With the 5' RACE reads reprocessed, TCRdb shows one record per CDR3 protein and no DNA. This sample's table has 300,000 to 500,000 distinct CDR3 sequences. The sequenced material came from blood T cells: a sorted CD56 or NKG2C T cell subset, CD4+ or CD8+ T cells, or bulk PBMC T cells (not recorded which). The receptors were sampled from a woman aged 45 to 65 in good health.

V usage is TRBV18 and J usage is TRBJ2-1; TCRdb's D call of TRBD1 is untestable without DNA. Germline V gives CDR1 KGHSH, CDR2 LQKENI. This CDR3 is 15 amino acids long. The CDR3 sequence is CASSPVQGGGGEQFF.

The rearrangement uses TRBV6-2 or TRBV6-3 and TRBJ2-5; TCRdb's D call, TRBD1, is unchecked because there is no DNA. Germline V gene sequence: CDR1 MNHEY, CDR2 SVGEGT. The CDR3 loop spans 15 amino acids. The CDR3 spells CASALGTGYQETQYF.

The rearrangement uses TRBV12-3 or TRBV12-4 and TRBJ2-1. The CDR3 totals 14 residues. The CDR3 sequence: CASRQRSSYNEQFF.

The chain combines TRBV12-3 or TRBV12-4 with TRBJ2-3; TCRdb picks TRBD2, but there is no DNA to check that call. The CDR3 runs to 14 residues. CDR3 amino acids: CASSHSGRRVTQYF.

The chain uses TRBV12-3 or TRBV12-4 and TRBJ1-3. CDR3 length: 13 amino acids. The CDR3 protein is CASSSAFGNTIYF.

The V and J genes are TRBV10-3 and TRBJ2-7; the TRBD2 assignment by TCRdb is unverifiable without DNA. This CDR3 has 13 amino acids. Germline assignment: CDR1 ENHRY and CDR2 SYGVKD. The CDR3 here is CAISAGRRYEQYF.

The chain has TRBV6-6 and TRBJ1-1; without DNA, the TCRdb call of TRBD1 cannot be checked. Per germline, CDR1 MNHNY and CDR2 SVGAGI (reference sequence). The CDR3 is 11 amino acids. CDR3 loop: CATYRGNEAFF.

The CDR3 here is CASSQVPGNTGELFF. The J gene is TRBJ2-2, the V gene TRBV14. Germline V gives CDR1 SGHDN, CDR2 FVKESK. CDR3 length equals 15 residues.

The genes are TRBV20-1 and TRBJ1-4. The germline gives CDR1 DFQATT, CDR2 SNEGSKA (reference sequence). This CDR3 has 21 amino acids. CDR3 residues: CSARDDREGHRGGGTNEKLFF.

The chain combines TRBV25-1 with TRBJ2-7. Germline lookup yields CDR1 MGHDK and CDR2 SYGVNS. This CDR3 comprises 11 residues. The CDR3 reads CASSVKYEQYF.

This rearrangement joins TRBV5-1 to TRBJ2-2; TCRdb gives TRBD1 as the D gene, but with no DNA this cannot be confirmed. Per germline, CDR1 SGHRS and CDR2 YFSETQ. This CDR3 spans 15 amino acids. CDR3 amino acids: CASLRSGGDTGELFF.

The rearrangement links TRBV3-1 to TRBJ1-2. This CDR3 comprises 15 residues. The germline gives CDR1 LGHDT, CDR2 YNNKEL (reference sequence). The CDR3 loop reads CASSQDLAGLGGYTF.

The rearrangement joins TRBV15 to TRBJ2-1; TCRdb calls TRBD2, which cannot be checked without DNA. The CDR3 is 17 amino acids. Per the germline V gene, CDR1 is LNHNV and CDR2 is YYDKDF (reference sequence). The CDR3 loop is CATSRGWSGTRVSEQFF.

The chain combines TRBV27 with TRBJ2-2; TCRdb's assignment of TRBD1 cannot be checked, as there is no DNA. This CDR3 contains 15 residues. CDR1 is MNHEY and CDR2 is SMNVEV in the germline V gene (reference sequence). The CDR3 loop is CASSLRVGGTGELFF.

The chain joins TRBV6-5 to TRBJ2-2; TCRdb names TRBD2, which stays unverified in the absence of DNA. The CDR3 runs 14 residues. Germline V lookup: CDR1 MNHEY, CDR2 SVGAGI. The CDR3 protein is CASFGTSNTGELFF.

This chain joins TRBV4-1 and TRBJ2-5; the D call from TCRdb, TRBD1, cannot be confirmed without DNA. The CDR3 runs to 17 residues. Germline CDR1 is MGHRA and CDR2 is YSYEKL. CDR3 residues: CASSQVLSGVTEETQYF.

The V call is TRBV5-5, the J call TRBJ2-1; TCRdb proposes TRBD2, but this gene call is untestable without DNA. Germline V gene lookup returns CDR1 SGHKS and CDR2 YYEKEE (reference sequence). There are 19 residues in the CDR3. The chain's CDR3 is CASSLDPWWTSGRRNEQFF.

The chain's CDR3 is CAISLSEERGRTDTQYF. The gene calls are TRBV10-3 and TRBJ2-3; TCRdb designates TRBD2, a call that cannot be tested without DNA. CDR3 length equals 17 residues. The germline gives CDR1 ENHRY, CDR2 SYGVKD.

This chain's CDR3 is CATSAGAAYNEQFF. The rearrangement uses TRBV24-1 and TRBJ2-1; TCRdb designates TRBD2, a call that cannot be tested without DNA. Germline CDR1 reads KGHDR; CDR2 reads SFDVKD. The CDR3 loop spans 14 amino acids.